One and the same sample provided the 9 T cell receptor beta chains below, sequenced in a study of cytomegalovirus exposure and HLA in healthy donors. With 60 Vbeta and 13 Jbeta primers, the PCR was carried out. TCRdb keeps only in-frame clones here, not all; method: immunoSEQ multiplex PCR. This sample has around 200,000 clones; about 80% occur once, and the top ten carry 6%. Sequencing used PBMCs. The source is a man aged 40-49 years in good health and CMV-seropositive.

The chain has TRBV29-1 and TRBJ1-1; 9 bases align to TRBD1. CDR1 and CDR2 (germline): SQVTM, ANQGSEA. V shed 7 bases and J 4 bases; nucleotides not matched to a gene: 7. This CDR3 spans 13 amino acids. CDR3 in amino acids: CSGNRGPGTEAFF. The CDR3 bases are TGCAGCGGAAACAGGGGGCCGGGCACTGAAGCTTTCTTT.

This chain's CDR3 is CASSLSEGIYEQYF. CDR3 in DNA: TGTGCCAGCAGCTTGTCAGAGGGAATCTACGAGCAGTACTTC. The chain joins TRBV7-9 to TRBJ2-7, with D tentatively TRBD2 (5 bases). The CDR3 loop spans 14 amino acids. The V gene's germline CDR1 is SEHNR and CDR2 FQNEAQ (reference sequence). The V end lost 3 bases, the J end lost 3 bases, and 12 bases lay between the germline ends.

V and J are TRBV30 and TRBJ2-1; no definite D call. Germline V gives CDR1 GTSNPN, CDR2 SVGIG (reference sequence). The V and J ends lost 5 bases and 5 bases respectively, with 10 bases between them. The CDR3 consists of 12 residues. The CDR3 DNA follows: TGTGCCTGGGGGCCCTACCACAATGAGCAGTTCTTC. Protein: CAWGPYHNEQFF.

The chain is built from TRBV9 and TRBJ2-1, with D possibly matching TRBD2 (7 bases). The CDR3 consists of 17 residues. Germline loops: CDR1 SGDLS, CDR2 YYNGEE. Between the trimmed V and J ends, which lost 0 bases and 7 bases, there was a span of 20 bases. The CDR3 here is CASSVGGGPGGYNEQFF. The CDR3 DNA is TGTGCCAGCAGCGTAGGGGGGGGCCCGGGAGGATATAATGAGCAGTTCTTC.

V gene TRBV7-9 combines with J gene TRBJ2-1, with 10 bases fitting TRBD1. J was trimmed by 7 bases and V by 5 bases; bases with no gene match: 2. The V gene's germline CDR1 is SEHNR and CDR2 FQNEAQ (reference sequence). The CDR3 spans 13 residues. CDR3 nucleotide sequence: TGTGCCAGCAGCACGGGACAGGGGAATGAGCAGTTCTTC. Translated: CASSTGQGNEQFF.

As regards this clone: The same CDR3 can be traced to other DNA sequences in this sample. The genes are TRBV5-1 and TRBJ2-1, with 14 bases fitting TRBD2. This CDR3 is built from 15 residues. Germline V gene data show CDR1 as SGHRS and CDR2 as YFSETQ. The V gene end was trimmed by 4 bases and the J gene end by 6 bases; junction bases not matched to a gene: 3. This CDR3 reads CASSGLAGGPNEQFF. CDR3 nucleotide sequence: TGCGCCAGCAGCGGACTAGCGGGAGGACCCAATGAGCAGTTCTTC.

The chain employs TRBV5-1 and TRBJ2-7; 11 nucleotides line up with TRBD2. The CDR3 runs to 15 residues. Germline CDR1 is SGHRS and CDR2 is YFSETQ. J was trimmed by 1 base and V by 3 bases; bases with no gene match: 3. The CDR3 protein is CASSYTSGGSYEQYF. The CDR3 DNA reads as TGCGCCAGCAGCTATACTAGCGGGGGTTCCTACGAGCAGTACTTC.

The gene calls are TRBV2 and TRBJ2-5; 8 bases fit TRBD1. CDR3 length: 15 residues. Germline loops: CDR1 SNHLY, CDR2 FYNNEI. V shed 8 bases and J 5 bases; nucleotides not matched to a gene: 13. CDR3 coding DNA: TGTGCCAGCGCCCCCGGGGCAGGGGGCCGGGAGACCCAGTACTTC. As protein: CASAPGAGGRETQYF. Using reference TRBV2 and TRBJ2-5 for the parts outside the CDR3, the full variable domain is EPEVTQTPSHQVTQMGQEVILRCVPISNHLYFYWYRQILGQKVEFLVSFYNNEISEKSEIFDDQFSVERPDGSNFTLKIRSTKLEDSAMYFCASAPGAGGRETQYFGPGTRLLVL.

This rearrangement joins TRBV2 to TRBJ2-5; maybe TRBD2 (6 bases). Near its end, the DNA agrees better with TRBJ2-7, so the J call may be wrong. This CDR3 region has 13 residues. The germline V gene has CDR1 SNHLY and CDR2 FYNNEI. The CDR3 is CASSLTSHGEQYF. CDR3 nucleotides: TGTGCCAGCAGCCTCACTAGCCACGGCGAGCAGTACTTC.